The source of this T cell receptor beta chain is a study of T cell responses to AZD1222 COVID-19 vaccine. The study, taken as a whole, reports: As reported, nearly half of all spike-specific TCRs target variant regions that are unmutated. The donor cohort was predominantly white British with a female majority, and clonal diversity may have been underestimated.

TCRdb keeps only in-frame clones here, not all; method: immunoSEQ multiplex PCR. The sample consists of approximately 120,000 clones, around 90% of them appearing once. For this clone: Its antigen is undetermined.

This receptor was obtained from an adult in good health. Sequencing used peripheral blood, obtained on day 0 of AZD1222 vaccination.

The DNA of the CDR3 is TGCAGTGTCAGCAACTATGGCTACACCTTC. This sequence encodes CSVSNYGYTF. The chain uses TRBV20-1 and TRBJ1-2; no clear D. From germline, CDR1 is DFQATT and CDR2 SNEGSKA (reference sequence). CDR3 size: 10 residues. Trimming took off 7 bases at V and 2 bases at J, with 5 bases between the two ends.